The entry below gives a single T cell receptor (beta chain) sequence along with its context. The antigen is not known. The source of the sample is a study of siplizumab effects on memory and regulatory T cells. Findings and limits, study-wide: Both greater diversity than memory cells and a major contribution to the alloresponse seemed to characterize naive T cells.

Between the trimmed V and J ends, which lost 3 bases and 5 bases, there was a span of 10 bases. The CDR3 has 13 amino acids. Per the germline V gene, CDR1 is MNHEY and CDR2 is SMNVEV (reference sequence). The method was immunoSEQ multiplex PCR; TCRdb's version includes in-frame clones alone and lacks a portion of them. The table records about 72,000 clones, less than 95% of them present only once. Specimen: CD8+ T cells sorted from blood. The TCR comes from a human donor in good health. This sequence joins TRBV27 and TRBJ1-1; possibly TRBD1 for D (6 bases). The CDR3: CASSFTGLTEAFF. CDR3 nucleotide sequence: TGTGCCAGCAGTTTTACAGGGCTAACTGAAGCTTTCTTT.